These T cell receptor beta chains were read from a single sample in a study of blood T cells in healthy people across ages. TCRdb re-called the 5' RACE reads through MiXCR, storing one row per CDR3 protein. This sample has approximately 490,000 distinct CDR3 sequences; less than 25% occur once, and the top ten carry roughly 9.4%. These data are also associated with another study on T cells of mothers and their children.

The specimen was blood. All receptors come from a boy under 18 in good health. Each CDR3 is given with its conserved first and last residue. Each record gives: V gene, J gene, clone size, D gene, CDR3 DNA, CDR3 protein. D genes are given only for firm matches. Some rows have no size entry. The others give once, few or many, or a class for an expanded clone.

>TRBV15|TRBJ2-1|-|TRBD1
TGTGCCACCAGCGGTAACAGGGGTTACAATGAGCAGTTCTTC
CATSGNRGYNEQFF
>TRBV5-1|TRBJ1-6|-|-
TGCGCCAGCAGCTTGGTACAGGGAAGTAAAAGGTCACCCCTCCACTTT
CASSLVQGSKRSPLHF
>TRBV5-1|TRBJ2-3|few|TRBD2
TGCGCCAGCAGCCAACTAGCGGGGGGCGCAGATACGCAGTATTTT
CASSQLAGGADTQYF
>TRBV4-3|TRBJ2-3|-|TRBD1
TGCACCAGCAGCTCCCGGGCCTACAGGGGAGATACGCAGTATTTT
CTSSSRAYRGDTQYF
>TRBV13|TRBJ2-3|-|-
TGTGCCAGCAGCTTCCAACAGTTACCCACGCAGTATTTT
CASSFQQLPTQYF
>TRBV29-1|TRBJ2-7|-|TRBD1
TGCAGCGTTGGCGGACTGGGGGGACAGGGAAACTACGAGCAGTACTTC
CSVGGLGGQGNYEQYF
>TRBV7-6|TRBJ2-1|-|-
TGTGCCAGCAGCTTACCCGGACAGCCCAATGAGCAGTTCTTC
CASSLPGQPNEQFF
>TRBV19|TRBJ2-7|-|TRBD1
TGTGCCAGTAGTATGTACTGGCCCGGGACAGGGGTCTACGAGCAGTACTTC
CASSMYWPGTGVYEQYF
>TRBV28|TRBJ2-7|few|-
TGTGCCAGCAGGCCGGGCCTCGCGAGCTCCTACGAGCAGTACTTC
CASRPGLASSYEQYF
>TRBV24-1|TRBJ2-1|-|-
TGTGCCATCAGAGTCTCGCGGGATGGTGAGCAGTTCTTC
CAIRVSRDGEQFF
>TRBV20-1|TRBJ1-5|few|TRBD1
TGCAGTTGTGACAGGGGTAATCAGCCCCAGCATTTT
CSCDRGNQPQHF
>TRBV20-1|TRBJ1-1|-|TRBD1
TGCAGTGCTAGTCCCCACAGGGGGCAGGGGAACACTGAAGCTTTCTTT
CSASPHRGQGNTEAFF
>TRBV12-3/TRBV12-4|TRBJ2-3|-|TRBD2
TGTGCCAGCAGTCCCGGGACTAGCGCAGATACGCAGTATTTT
CASSPGTSADTQYF
>TRBV6-1|TRBJ1-1|few|TRBD1
TGTGCCAGCAGCCGCCGGGACAGGGTTGAAGCTTTCTTT
CASSRRDRVEAFF
>TRBV30|TRBJ2-4|-|-
TGTGCCTGGAGTAGGCAGGCCCTTCAGTACTTC
CAWSRQALQYF
>TRBV20-1|TRBJ2-5|few|-
TGCAGTGCTAGAGATGCGGCACGCAATCAAGAGACCCAGTACTTC
CSARDAARNQETQYF
>TRBV7-8|TRBJ2-7|few|TRBD2
TGTGCCAGCAGCTTGGGGAGACTAGCGAACTCCTACGAGCAGTACTTC
CASSLGRLANSYEQYF
>TRBV7-2|TRBJ2-4|-|TRBD2
TGTGCCAGCAGCTTAACGTTGGGACTAGCGGGTGACATACTAGCCAAAAACATTCAGTACTTC
CASSLTLGLAGDILAKNIQYF
>TRBV7-2|TRBJ2-1|-|-
TGTGCCAGCAGCTTATATCCCCGGGAGATAGTACCCCATGAGCAGTTCTTC
CASSLYPREIVPHEQFF
>TRBV12-3/TRBV12-4|TRBJ2-1|few|-
TGTGCCAGCAGTGTGGACCATTTCAATGAGCAGTTCTTC
CASSVDHFNEQFF
>TRBV2|TRBJ1-2|-|-
TGTGCCAGCATGACGGTTGGAAGCTATGGCTACACCTTC
CASMTVGSYGYTF
>TRBV7-9|TRBJ1-4|-|-
TGTGCCAGCAGGAACGAGGCGGGGGGCGAAAAACTGTTTTTT
CASRNEAGGEKLFF
>TRBV4-3|TRBJ1-2|-|-
TGCGCCAGCAGTCAAGATAGGGGGTCGGAAGGCTACACCTTC
CASSQDRGSEGYTF
>TRBV7-9|TRBJ2-7|-|TRBD2
TGTGCCAGCAGCTCCCCACTAGCGGGGGATACCTACGAGCAGTACTTC
CASSSPLAGDTYEQYF
>TRBV7-9|TRBJ1-1|-|-
TGTGCCAGCAGCTTAGGACAGACCACTGAAGCTTTCTTT
CASSLGQTTEAFF
>TRBV2|TRBJ2-2|few|-
TGTGCCAGCCGGACAGTCGCCGGGGAGCTGTTTTTT
CASRTVAGELFF
>TRBV7-2|TRBJ1-1|once|-
TGTGCCAGCAGCCGGCCCGGCAGAGTGAACACTGAAGCTTTCTTT
CASSRPGRVNTEAFF
>TRBV20-1|TRBJ2-1|few|TRBD2
TGCAGTGCTAGACTCTATGGCGGGGGGCATGAGCAGTTCTTC
CSARLYGGGHEQFF
>TRBV6-2/TRBV6-3|TRBJ1-1|-|-
TGTGCCAGCACCAAACAGATGGGCACTGAAGCTTTCTTT
CASTKQMGTEAFF
>TRBV29-1|TRBJ1-4|few|-
TGCAGCGTTGAGACCGGGGGTGAAAAACTGTTTTTT
CSVETGGEKLFF
>TRBV9|TRBJ2-7|-|-
TGTGCCAGCAGCCCCCAAGGGCAGGGAACCTACGAGCAGTACTTC
CASSPQGQGTYEQYF
>TRBV3-1|TRBJ2-1|-|TRBD2
TGTGCCAGCAGCCAAGTGGCTAGCGGGGGTCTAGACAATGAGCAGTTCTTC
CASSQVASGGLDNEQFF
>TRBV6-2/TRBV6-3|TRBJ1-5|-|-
TGTGCCAGCACTAATGCGGGTCTGGGGAATCAGCCCCAGCATTTT
CASTNAGLGNQPQHF
>TRBV7-9|TRBJ1-2|-|-
TGTGCCAGCAGCCGGACAGAGATCTATGGCTACACCTTC
CASSRTEIYGYTF
>TRBV4-3|TRBJ2-5|-|TRBD2
TGCGCCAGCAGCCAAGATTTTAGACTAGCCGAAGAGACCCAGTACTTC
CASSQDFRLAEETQYF
>TRBV7-9|TRBJ1-4|-|TRBD1
TGTGCCAGCAGCCCCCGACAGGGGGGGGAAAAACTGTTTTTT
CASSPRQGGEKLFF
>TRBV2|TRBJ2-2|many|-
TGTGCCAGCAGTCAGGACACCGGGGAGCTGTTTTTT
CASSQDTGELFF
>TRBV20-1|TRBJ2-3|-|-
TGCAGTGCTAGAGAGGGGGCGTTTGGATGGGCGCACACAGATACGCAGTATTTT
CSAREGAFGWAHTDTQYF
>TRBV6-5|TRBJ1-4|many|-
TGTGCCAGCAGTCGGTCCCGACAGAGTAATGAAAAACTGTTTTTT
CASSRSRQSNEKLFF
>TRBV7-3|TRBJ2-3|-|-
TGTGCCAGCAGCTTAAGTGTTACAGATACGCAGTATTTT
CASSLSVTDTQYF
>TRBV7-9|TRBJ2-5|few|TRBD1
TGTGCCAGCAGCTTAGGGGTGAACAGGGGGAGGAGAGAGACCCAGTACTTC
CASSLGVNRGRRETQYF
>TRBV4-3|TRBJ2-2|-|TRBD1
TGCGCCAGCAGCCAAGATAGGAGACAGGGGGCCCCCGGGGAGCTGTTTTTT
CASSQDRRQGAPGELFF
>TRBV7-3|TRBJ2-1|-|TRBD2
TGTGCCAGCAGCCCAGCGGGAGTATCCTACAATGAGCAGTTCTTC
CASSPAGVSYNEQFF
>TRBV7-2|TRBJ1-5|many|-
TGTGCCAGCAGCTTAGCGCCTGGGGGAAGGGTCGGCAATCAGCCCCAGCATTTT
CASSLAPGGRVGNQPQHF
>TRBV7-9|TRBJ2-3|-|-
TGTGCCAGCAGCGGAGGGACAGCGGGCACAGATGCGCAGTATTTT
CASSGGTAGTDAQYF
>TRBV6-4|TRBJ1-1|few|-
TGTGCCAGCAGACCACAGGCCGGCAGCACTGAAGCTTTCTTT
CASRPQAGSTEAFF
>TRBV12-3/TRBV12-4|TRBJ1-4|-|TRBD1
TGTGCCAGCAGTTTATCCAGGGGGATCAGTGAAAAACTGTTTTTT
CASSLSRGISEKLFF
>TRBV24-1|TRBJ2-1|-|-
TGTGCCACCAGTGATCAAACTACGGGACTCCGCTCCTACAATGAGCAGTTCTTC
CATSDQTTGLRSYNEQFF
>TRBV27|TRBJ2-7|-|-
TGTGCCAGCTCCTTCGGACACGAGCAGTACTTC
CASSFGHEQYF
>TRBV12-3/TRBV12-4|TRBJ1-4|few|-
TGTGCCAGCAGTCTTTGGGACAACGTTAGAACAACTAATGAAAAACTGTTTTTT
CASSLWDNVRTTNEKLFF